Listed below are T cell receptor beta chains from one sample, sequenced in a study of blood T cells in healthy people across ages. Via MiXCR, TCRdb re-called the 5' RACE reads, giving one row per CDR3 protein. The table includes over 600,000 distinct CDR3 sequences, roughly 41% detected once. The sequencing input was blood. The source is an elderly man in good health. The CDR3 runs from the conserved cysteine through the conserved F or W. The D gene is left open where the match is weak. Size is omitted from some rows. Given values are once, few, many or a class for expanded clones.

CDR3: CASSYEGRKEQYF
DNA: TGTGCCAGCAGTTACGAGGGGCGGAAGGAGCAGTACTTC
D: -
J: TRBJ2-5
V: TRBV6-2/TRBV6-3
size: -

CDR3: CASSFTGNRGNQPQHF
DNA: TGTGCCAGCAGTTTCACAGGGAATAGGGGCAATCAGCCCCAGCATTTT
D: -
J: TRBJ1-5
V: TRBV6-6
size: -

CDR3: CSARDELGLTYNEQFF
DNA: TGCAGTGCTAGAGATGAATTGGGACTGACATACAATGAGCAGTTCTTC
D: -
J: TRBJ2-1
V: TRBV20-1
size: -

CDR3: CASSFGTGEGQPQHF
DNA: TGTGCCAGCAGCTTTGGGACAGGGGAGGGACAGCCCCAGCATTTT
D: TRBD1
J: TRBJ1-5
V: TRBV2
size: -

CDR3: CASSARTGGNSPLHF
DNA: TGTGCCAGCAGTGCCCGGACAGGGGGAAATTCACCCCTCCACTTT
D: TRBD1
J: TRBJ1-6
V: TRBV25-1
size: few

CDR3: CASSFMTSGGGGETQYF
DNA: TGTGCCAGCAGCTTTATGACTAGCGGGGGAGGCGGGGAGACCCAGTACTTC
D: TRBD2
J: TRBJ2-5
V: TRBV7-2
size: few

CDR3: CASSQAEKPGQETQYF
DNA: TGTGCCAGCAGCCAAGCGGAAAAACCCGGCCAAGAGACCCAGTACTTC
D: -
J: TRBJ2-5
V: TRBV14
size: -

CDR3: CASSYGRLDTQYF
DNA: TGTGCCAGCAGCTATGGACGCCTGGATACGCAGTATTTT
D: -
J: TRBJ2-3
V: TRBV3-1
size: many

CDR3: CATSDFRQGGETQYF
DNA: TGTGCCACCAGTGATTTCAGGCAGGGTGGAGAGACCCAGTACTTC
D: -
J: TRBJ2-5
V: TRBV24-1
size: -

CDR3: CAISEVTYEQYF
DNA: TGTGCCATCAGTGAGGTAACCTACGAGCAGTACTTC
D: -
J: TRBJ2-7
V: TRBV10-3
size: many

CDR3: CASSVQGHGYTF
DNA: TGTGCCAGCAGTGTACAGGGGCATGGCTACACCTTC
D: TRBD1
J: TRBJ1-2
V: TRBV12-3/TRBV12-4
size: few

CDR3: CASSPTTSRRKETRYF
DNA: TGTGCCAGCAGTCCCACGACATCAAGGAGAAAAGAGACCCGGTACTTC
D: -
J: TRBJ2-5
V: TRBV12-3/TRBV12-4
size: once

CDR3: CASNQGGAGEQFF
DNA: TGTGCCAGCAATCAAGGGGGGGCCGGTGAGCAGTTCTTC
D: -
J: TRBJ2-1
V: TRBV7-3
size: many

CDR3: CASSPTYNSPLHF
DNA: TGTGCCAGCAGTCCAACTTATAATTCACCCCTCCACTTT
D: -
J: TRBJ1-6
V: TRBV27
size: few

CDR3: CASSASPAGDTQYF
DNA: TGTGCCAGCAGCGCCTCTCCGGCTGGAGATACGCAGTATTTT
D: -
J: TRBJ2-3
V: TRBV5-6
size: once

CDR3: CASSPEGGYQETQYF
DNA: TGTGCCAGCAGCCCCGAGGGAGGGTACCAAGAGACCCAGTACTTC
D: TRBD2
J: TRBJ2-5
V: TRBV2
size: -

CDR3: CASSATPARRSTDTQYF
DNA: TGTGCCAGCAGCGCAACCCCCGCCCGCCGGAGCACAGATACGCAGTATTTT
D: -
J: TRBJ2-3
V: TRBV4-2
size: -

CDR3: CASSRDGGNSYEQYF
DNA: TGTGCCAGCAGTCGCGACGGGGGGAACTCCTACGAGCAGTACTTC
D: TRBD2
J: TRBJ2-7
V: TRBV6-6
size: -

CDR3: CASSYLGGRRGNQPQHF
DNA: TGTGCCAGCAGTTACTTGGGGGGGCGTAGGGGCAATCAGCCCCAGCATTTT
D: -
J: TRBJ1-5
V: TRBV6-2/TRBV6-3
size: few

CDR3: CASSRLAETQYF
DNA: TGTGCCAGCAGCAGACTGGCGGAGACCCAGTACTTC
D: -
J: TRBJ2-5
V: TRBV6-2/TRBV6-3
size: -

CDR3: CASGQGPRYEQYF
DNA: TGTGCCAGCGGCCAGGGTCCTCGTTACGAGCAGTACTTC
D: -
J: TRBJ2-7
V: TRBV6-5
size: -

CDR3: CASSFLGPSSYEQYF
DNA: TGTGCCAGCAGCTTTCTAGGGCCTAGCTCCTACGAGCAGTACTTC
D: -
J: TRBJ2-7
V: TRBV11-2
size: -

CDR3: CASSWGTGKMETQYF
DNA: TGTGCCAGCAGTTGGGGGACAGGGAAAATGGAGACCCAGTACTTC
D: TRBD1
J: TRBJ2-5
V: TRBV27
size: -

CDR3: CASSQDVAGYSYEQYF
DNA: TGTGCCAGCAGCCAAGATGTGGCAGGGTATAGCTACGAGCAGTACTTC
D: -
J: TRBJ2-7
V: TRBV3-1
size: -

CDR3: CASSQDVRQVAEQYF
DNA: TGTGCCAGCAGCCAAGATGTGCGACAGGTAGCCGAGCAGTACTTC
D: -
J: TRBJ2-7
V: TRBV4-2
size: -

CDR3: CASSTQTVGTQYF
DNA: TGTGCCAGCAGTACCCAGACGGTAGGGACCCAGTACTTC
D: -
J: TRBJ2-5
V: TRBV27
size: -

CDR3: CASVASGGMDTQYF
DNA: TGTGCCAGCGTGGCTAGCGGGGGGATGGATACGCAGTATTTT
D: TRBD2
J: TRBJ2-3
V: TRBV12-3/TRBV12-4
size: -

CDR3: CASSLRAGADVLTF
DNA: TGCGCCAGCAGCCTGAGGGCGGGGGCCGACGTCCTGACTTTC
D: -
J: TRBJ2-6
V: TRBV5-1
size: once

CDR3: CASSPRTSRQETQYF
DNA: TGTGCCAGCAGCCCCCGGACTAGCCGCCAAGAGACCCAGTACTTC
D: TRBD2
J: TRBJ2-5
V: TRBV14
size: -

CDR3: CASSLSPGGTPSYEQYF
DNA: TGTGCCAGCAGCTTATCCCCGGGCGGGACACCTTCCTACGAGCAGTACTTC
D: -
J: TRBJ2-7
V: TRBV7-2
size: -

CDR3: CASSRSQGTIAGEQYF
DNA: TGTGCCAGCAGCCGATCACAGGGAACAATCGCGGGCGAGCAGTACTTC
D: -
J: TRBJ2-7
V: TRBV13
size: many

CDR3: CASSTQGNNEQFF
DNA: TGTGCCAGCTCGACCCAAGGCAACAATGAGCAGTTCTTC
D: -
J: TRBJ2-1
V: TRBV18
size: few

CDR3: CASSQDRTGSYGYTF
DNA: TGCGCCAGCAGCCAAGATCGGACGGGTAGTTATGGCTACACCTTC
D: -
J: TRBJ1-2
V: TRBV4-1
size: few

CDR3: CASSQDLPAQETQYF
DNA: TGTGCCAGCAGCCAAGATCTACCAGCCCAAGAGACCCAGTACTTC
D: -
J: TRBJ2-5
V: TRBV3-1
size: -

CDR3: CASSFIDGAYEQYF
DNA: TGTGCCAGCAGCTTCATCGACGGAGCTTACGAGCAGTACTTC
D: -
J: TRBJ2-7
V: TRBV11-2
size: few

CDR3: CASSQVAGEDIQYF
DNA: TGTGCCAGCAGCCAAGTGGCTGGAGAGGACATTCAGTACTTC
D: -
J: TRBJ2-4
V: TRBV3-1
size: many

CDR3: CASSEVGTGAVEQYF
DNA: TGTGCCAGCAGTGAGGTCGGGACAGGGGCTGTCGAGCAGTACTTC
D: TRBD1
J: TRBJ2-7
V: TRBV7-2
size: many

CDR3: CASRRGPADTQYF
DNA: TGTGCCAGCCGTCGGGGTCCGGCAGATACGCAGTATTTT
D: -
J: TRBJ2-3
V: TRBV28
size: -

CDR3: CASSLFGTKGDYEQYF
DNA: TGTGCCAGCAGCTTATTCGGCACAAAGGGAGACTACGAGCAGTACTTC
D: -
J: TRBJ2-7
V: TRBV7-9
size: -

CDR3: CASSLRTGGTQPQHF
DNA: TGTGCCAGCAGCTTACGGACAGGGGGCACTCAGCCCCAGCATTTT
D: TRBD1
J: TRBJ1-5
V: TRBV7-2
size: -

CDR3: CASSLVQGGYF
DNA: TGTGCCAGCAGCTTGGTCCAGGGAGGGTACTTC
D: -
J: TRBJ2-7
V: TRBV11-2
size: -

CDR3: CASSSGEFSDTQYF
DNA: TGTGCCAGCAGCTCCGGGGAATTCTCAGATACGCAGTATTTT
D: -
J: TRBJ2-3
V: TRBV5-6
size: -

CDR3: CAWYDRGVQETQYF
DNA: TGTGCCTGGTATGACAGGGGAGTCCAAGAGACCCAGTACTTC
D: TRBD1
J: TRBJ2-5
V: TRBV30
size: -

CDR3: CSVVSGQGKSNEKLFF
DNA: TGCAGCGTTGTCTCGGGACAGGGCAAGTCTAATGAAAAACTGTTTTTT
D: TRBD1
J: TRBJ1-4
V: TRBV29-1
size: few